This TCR beta chain was retrieved from a study of blood T cell repertoires in COVID-19. Across the study: COVID-19 samples collected from the United States, Italy and Spain covered acute and convalescent phases.

The V segment lost 6 bases and the J segment 4 bases; nucleotides outside the gene matches: 13. The CDR3 runs 18 residues. Germline-derived CDR1 and CDR2 are SNHLY and FYNNEI. Those enrolled, adults aged roughly 18 to 90 years, came from roughly 22 US areas. The table came from immunoSEQ multiplex PCR; TCRdb's copy has only in-frame clones and leaves some out. The table includes fewer than 400,000 clones, around 90% detected once. This sequence joins TRBV2 and TRBJ2-1; TRBD2 matches 12 bases. The sequence derives from a woman between 25 and 40 years old who had recovered from COVID-19. The sample comprised PBMCs or T cells enriched from blood (not recorded which). The CDR3 DNA follows: TGTGCCAGCAGAGTCGACACCACTAGCGGGGGGAAGTACAATGAGCAGTTCTTC. Protein: CASRVDTTSGGKYNEQFF.